This T cell receptor (beta chain) was sequenced during a study of shared clonotypes between healthy human individuals. Germline lookup yields CDR1 SGHNT and CDR2 YENEEA. The CDR3 loop spans 12 amino acids. V shed 5 bases and J shed 9 bases, with 11 bases lying between them. Clones were read by immunoSEQ multiplex PCR, and TCRdb kept only the in-frame ones, dropping some. The table records around 330,000 clones, about 74% of them present only once. CD45RA-negative memory and CD45RA+ naive subsets were split from the CD4+ cells. This sequence was found in a man aged 25-45 years in good health. The sequenced sample consisted of memory CD4+ T cells sorted from blood. Documented subset: CD45RA-negative fraction. The gene calls are TRBV11-3 and TRBJ2-1, with D hard to call. CDR3 sequence: CASSRSNGEQFF. For the CDR3, the DNA is TGTGCCAGCAGCAGGTCTAACGGTGAGCAGTTCTTC.